Below are 10 T cell receptor beta chains sequenced from a single sample in a study of blood T cell repertoires in COVID-19. Profiling relied on immunoSEQ multiplex PCR, and the TCRdb table lists in-frame clones only, not all of them. Among approximately 90,000 clones listed, more than 75% were seen once. Source material: peripheral blood. The receptors derive from a human donor in a cohort sampled during active COVID-19.

The genes are TRBV4-2 and TRBJ1-5, with 8 nucleotides matching TRBD1. The V gene end was trimmed by 2 bases and the J gene end by 7 bases; junction bases not matched to a gene: 10. This CDR3 spans 16 amino acids. Germline V gene lookup returns CDR1 LGHNA and CDR2 YNFKEQ. The CDR3 is CASSQNQGQEGQPQHF. CDR3 nucleotide sequence: TGTGCCAGCAGCCAAAACCAGGGACAGGAGGGGCAGCCCCAGCATTTT.

This clone was seen repeatedly, ten times or more. This chain links TRBV4-3 with TRBJ1-1; weak D call: TRBD1 (5 bases). Germline lookup yields CDR1 LGHNA and CDR2 YSLEER. The CDR3 contains 16 residues. The V and J ends lost 3 bases and 0 bases respectively, with 14 bases between them. The CDR3 reads CASSHGGEGLNTEAFF. The CDR3 DNA sequence: TGCGCCAGCAGCCACGGGGGAGAGGGACTGAACACTGAAGCTTTCTTT.

V gene TRBV19 combines with J gene TRBJ2-2; 9 bases agree with TRBD2. The germline V gene has CDR1 LNHDA and CDR2 SQIVND (reference sequence). CDR3 length equals 17 residues. With V trimmed by 2 bases and J by 0 bases, 4 bases remained unmatched. In DNA, the CDR3 is TGTGCCAGTAGTATAATAGCGGGAGAACCGAACACCGGGGAGCTGTTTTTT. Translating gives CASSIIAGEPNTGELFF.

The chain joins TRBV24-1 to TRBJ2-2; a possible D gene is TRBD2 (6 bases). Germline V lookup: CDR1 KGHDR, CDR2 SFDVKD. The CDR3 runs 16 residues. Between the trimmed V and J ends, which lost 5 bases and 5 bases, there was a span of 17 bases. The CDR3 nucleotides are TGTGCCACCAGTGTTCTGAGCGCGGAGGGGACCGGGGAGCTGTTTTTT. Its translation: CATSVLSAEGTGELFF.

The chain has TRBV7-2 and TRBJ2-3; 8 nucleotides line up with TRBD1. V was pared by 6 bases and J by 2 bases, with 10 bases of the junction left unmatched. This CDR3 comprises 16 residues. Germline CDR1 SGHTA, CDR2 FQGNSA. CDR3 amino acids: CASSSQGVALTDTQYF. The CDR3 DNA follows: TGTGCCAGCAGTTCACAGGGGGTGGCCCTCACAGATACGCAGTATTTT.

The rearrangement links TRBV27 to TRBJ2-1; 9 bases are a match to TRBD1. The junction had 6 bases not matched to a gene; V was cut back by 4 bases and J by 8 bases. The V gene's germline CDR1 is MNHEY and CDR2 SMNVEV (reference sequence). The CDR3 extends over 14 amino acids. The CDR3 is CASSSGTGYYEQFF. The CDR3 nucleotides read TGTGCCAGCAGTTCGGGGACAGGGTATTATGAGCAGTTCTTC.

The rearrangement links TRBV18 to TRBJ2-7, with 10 positions matching TRBD2. Trimming removed 6 bases from V and 5 bases from J; junction bases left unmatched: 7. This CDR3 contains 14 residues. The germline gives CDR1 KGHSH, CDR2 LQKENI. The CDR3 DNA sequence: TGTGCCAGCTCCTCTAGCGGGAGCTTCAACGAGCAGTACTTC. Protein sequence: CASSSSGSFNEQYF. The variable domain in full, with the rest retrieved from reference TRBV18 and TRBJ2-7, is NAGVMQNPRHLVRRRGQEARLRCSPMKGHSHVYWYRQLPEEGLKFMVYLQKENIIDESGMPKERFSAEFPKEGPSILRIQQVVRGDSAAYFCASSSSGSFNEQYFGPGTRLTVT.

The chain combines TRBV28 with TRBJ1-1, with D perhaps TRBD1 (6 bases). The CDR3 spans 13 residues. Germline-derived CDR1 and CDR2 are MDHEN and SYDVKM. The germline V and J ends were trimmed by 7 bases and 9 bases, with 18 bases remaining between them. CDR3 DNA: TGTGCCAGCATCGCCGGACAGTTGTCGCAAGCTTTCTTT. Its protein is CASIAGQLSQAFF. The variable domain in full, completed from reference TRBV28 and TRBJ1-1, reads DVKVTQSSRYLVKRTGEKVFLECVQDMDHENMFWYRQDPGLGLRLIYFSYDVKMKEKGDIPEGYSVSREKKERFSLILESASTNQTSMYLCASIAGQLSQAFFGQGTRLTVV.

V gene TRBV6-2 or TRBV6-3 combines with J gene TRBJ2-7; D perhaps matches TRBD2 (6 bases). V lost 1 base and J lost 3, with 10 bases in between. Germline lookup yields CDR1 MNHEY and CDR2 SVGEGT. The CDR3 is 14 residues long. The CDR3 is CASSYYAGGYEQYF. CDR3 DNA sequence: TGTGCCAGCAGTTACTACGCCGGGGGCTACGAGCAGTACTTC.

J is TRBJ2-7 and V is TRBV5-1; TRBD1 aligns across 9 bases. This CDR3 is 15 amino acids long. Looked up from germline, CDR1 is SGHRS and CDR2 is YFSETQ. J was trimmed by 2 bases and V by 4 bases; bases with no gene match: 7. The chain's CDR3 is CASSTRQGETYEQYF. Here the CDR3 DNA reads TGCGCCAGCAGCACAAGACAGGGGGAGACCTACGAGCAGTACTTC.